The 32 T cell receptor beta chains presented below share a single source sample, sequenced in a study of blood T cell repertoires in COVID-19. Assay used: immunoSEQ multiplex PCR; TCRdb lists only in-frame clones, some missing. Among approximately 360,000 clones listed, about 90% were seen once. The sample comprised peripheral blood. All receptors derive from a man aged 35-49 years with acute or convalescent COVID-19.

The rearrangement joins TRBV7-9 to TRBJ2-4; 8 positions agree with TRBD1. Germline V lookup: CDR1 SEHNR, CDR2 FQNEAQ (reference sequence). This CDR3 region has 16 residues. The V and J ends lost 2 bases and 1 base, in that order; junction bases with no gene match: 4. Written as DNA, the CDR3 is TGTGCCAGCAGCTTACTGAGACAGGGGGCCAAAAACATTCAGTACTTC. As protein: CASSLLRQGAKNIQYF.

The chain joins TRBV19 to TRBJ2-5, with a tentative D call TRBD2 (6 bases). V lost 4 bases and J lost 1, with 13 bases in between. The CDR3 extends over 15 amino acids. The V gene's germline CDR1 is LNHDA and CDR2 SQIVND (reference sequence). The CDR3 is CASSTPGRSQETQYF. CDR3 coding DNA: TGTGCCAGTAGTACCCCCGGGAGATCCCAAGAGACCCAGTACTTC. Variable domain in full (rest from reference TRBV19 and TRBJ2-5): DGGITQSPKYLFRKEGQNVTLSCEQNLNHDAMYWYRQDPGQGLRLIYYSQIVNDFQKGDIAEGYSVSREKKESFPLTVTSAQKNPTAFYLCASSTPGRSQETQYFGPGTRLLVL.

CDR3 sequence: CASSEQGASYNEQFF. The CDR3 DNA is TGTGCCAGCAGTGAGCAGGGGGCGTCCTACAATGAGCAGTTCTTC. V gene TRBV6-4 combines with J gene TRBJ2-1, with TRBD1 matching 8 bases. The V gene's germline CDR1 is MRHNA and CDR2 SNTAGT. Germline trimming cut 3 bases from V and 1 base from J; bases unmatched to any gene: 2. The CDR3 totals 15 residues.

The genes are TRBV21-1 and TRBJ1-3. TRBV21-1 is shown as a pseudogene. This CDR3 has 12 residues. The CDR3 DNA reads as TGTGCCGCCTCGACTTGGGGAAACACCATATATTTT. Protein product: CAASTWGNTIYF.

The chain employs TRBV18 and TRBJ2-1; TRBD1 matches at 9 bases. CDR1 is KGHSH, CDR2 LQKENI, per germline. This CDR3 spans 16 amino acids. V dropped 3 bases and J dropped 6; count of bases not matched to a gene: 9. The chain's CDR3 is CASSPDNRGRVNEQFF. The CDR3 DNA follows: TGTGCCAGCTCACCCGACAACAGGGGGCGCGTCAATGAGCAGTTCTTC.

The CDR3 nucleotides are TGTGCCAGCAGTCCGACTAGCGGGGACACCGGGGAGCTGTTTTTT. Translated, it gives CASSPTSGDTGELFF. The V gene is TRBV6-5, the J gene TRBJ2-2; 11 positions match TRBD2. Germline V gene data show CDR1 as MNHEY and CDR2 as SVGAGI. The CDR3 is 15 amino acids. V lost 5 bases and J lost 3; bases outside the gene matches: 2.

The table lists this clone with a count of one. The chain recombines TRBV2 with TRBJ2-2; 9 bases are shared with TRBD1. This CDR3 contains 16 residues. Germline trimming cut 1 base from V and 3 bases from J; bases unmatched to any gene: 3. Per the germline V gene, CDR1 is SNHLY and CDR2 is FYNNEI. CDR3 protein: CASSEGDRVYTGELFF. The CDR3 region has the DNA TGTGCCAGCAGTGAAGGGGACAGGGTATACACCGGGGAGCTGTTTTTT.

The chain carries TRBV10-3 and TRBJ2-2, with D maybe TRBD1 (6 bases). Trimming pared 4 bases from V and 6 bases from J, leaving 15 bases between. The CDR3 runs 15 residues. CDR1 and CDR2 from the germline V gene are ENHRY and SYGVKD. The CDR3 reads CAISGRDKPPGELFF. DNA for the CDR3: TGTGCCATCAGTGGTCGGGACAAACCTCCCGGGGAGCTGTTTTTT.

This rearrangement joins TRBV7-2 to TRBJ2-3, with D maybe TRBD2 (7 bases). The ends were cut back, 0 bases at V and 1 base at J, with 8 bases in the middle. CDR3 length: 15 amino acids. Per the germline V gene, CDR1 is SGHTA and CDR2 is FQGNSA. The CDR3, as DNA: TGTGCCAGCAGCTTAGCGGGGGGGCGCACAGATACGCAGTATTTT. It specifies CASSLAGGRTDTQYF.

The chain is built from TRBV18 and TRBJ2-5, with TRBD2 identical over 13 bases. Losses at the gene ends were 3 bases for V and 5 bases for J; bases not matched to a gene: 3. CDR1 is KGHSH, CDR2 LQKENI, per germline. This CDR3 spans 15 amino acids. DNA for the CDR3: TGTGCCAGCTCACCGGGGACTAGCGGGGCGGAGACCCAGTACTTC. The encoded protein is CASSPGTSGAETQYF.

This chain uses TRBV6-5 with TRBJ1-1; TRBD1 might be the D (5 bases). The CDR3 spans 14 residues. V lost 0 bases to trimming and J lost 4 bases, with 9 bases between them. Germline loops: CDR1 MNHEY, CDR2 SVGAGI. The CDR3, as DNA: TGTGCCAGCAGTTACTCAGTGGGGCTCACTGAAGCTTTCTTT. This translates into CASSYSVGLTEAFF.

The rearrangement joins TRBV3-1 (or the pseudogene TRBV3-2) to TRBJ2-5, with 8 bases aligning to TRBD2. Germline V gene lookup returns CDR1 LGHDT and CDR2 YNNKEL (reference sequence). The CDR3 totals 15 residues. V shed 3 bases, J shed 5 bases, and the junction held 8 bases outside the gene matches. The CDR3 is CASSHVSGTWETQYF. CDR3 coding DNA: TGTGCCAGCAGCCATGTTAGCGGGACGTGGGAGACCCAGTACTTC.

This clone came up once. For the CDR3, the DNA is TGTGCCAGCAGCCCAACGGGACAGGCTAATGAAAAACTGTTTTTT. This sequence encodes CASSPTGQANEKLFF. The rearrangement links TRBV3-1 (or the pseudogene TRBV3-2) to TRBJ1-4, with 8 nucleotides matching TRBD1. Losses at the gene ends were 4 bases for V and 3 bases for J; bases not matched to a gene: 4. CDR1 and CDR2 from the germline V gene are LGHDT and YNNKEL (reference sequence). This CDR3 contains 15 residues.

J is TRBJ1-1 and V is TRBV30; 7 bases agree with TRBD1. The junction had 2 bases not matched to a gene; V was cut back by 3 bases and J by 7 bases. Germline CDR1 is GTSNPN and CDR2 is SVGIG (reference sequence). This CDR3 comprises 11 residues. The CDR3 sequence is CAWRNRGEAFF. CDR3 nucleotide sequence: TGTGCCTGGAGAAACAGGGGTGAAGCTTTCTTT.

This clone appeared a single time. V gene TRBV4-1 combines with J gene TRBJ1-5; 8 bases are shared with TRBD1. Germline V gene lookup returns CDR1 MGHRA and CDR2 YSYEKL. The V and J ends lost 0 bases and 7 bases, in that order; junction bases with no gene match: 11. CDR3 length: 17 amino acids. The CDR3 DNA follows: TGCGCCAGCAGCCAAGATCTTCCGACAGGGGTTGACCAGCCCCAGCATTTT. Its protein is CASSQDLPTGVDQPQHF.

The chain combines TRBV7-2 with TRBJ1-2; D not certain. Trimming stripped 0 bases from V and 6 bases from J, with 8 bases between. The length of the CDR3 is 13 residues. CDR1 and CDR2 (germline): SGHTA, FQGNSA. CDR3 sequence: CASSLAGGDGYTF. The CDR3 DNA sequence: TGTGCCAGCAGCTTAGCTGGAGGCGATGGCTACACCTTC.

The rearrangement links TRBV19 to TRBJ2-3, with 7 bases that match TRBD1. The trim removed 6 bases at V and 0 bases at J, leaving 6 bases unmatched. CDR1 is LNHDA, CDR2 SQIVND, per germline (reference sequence). The CDR3 is 15 residues long. This CDR3 is CASSKTGTSTDTQYF. CDR3 DNA sequence: TGTGCCAGTAGCAAGACAGGGACAAGCACAGATACGCAGTATTTT.

The chain has TRBV19 and TRBJ2-7, with TRBD1 identical over 9 bases. CDR1 is LNHDA and CDR2 is SQIVND in the germline V gene (reference sequence). V trimming: 5 bases; J trimming: 3 bases; junction bases outside the gene matches: 5. The CDR3 length is 14 residues. CDR3 region: CASSPGQGFYEQYF. The CDR3 DNA follows: TGTGCCAGTAGTCCGGGACAGGGTTTCTACGAGCAGTACTTC.

This chain uses TRBV29-1 with TRBJ2-1, with 10 bases aligning to TRBD2. CDR3 length equals 13 residues. Germline trimming cut 7 bases from V and 10 bases from J; bases unmatched to any gene: 10. Germline-derived CDR1 and CDR2 are SQVTM and ANQGSEA. The CDR3, as DNA: TGCAGCGCTCAGCTAGCGGGAGTTGGCGAGCAGTTCTTC. This codes for CSAQLAGVGEQFF.

The table lists this clone with a count of one. The chain employs TRBV2 and TRBJ2-1; no firm D call. Germline CDR1 and CDR2: SNHLY and FYNNEI. The CDR3 contains 15 residues. V was clipped by 3 bases and J by 0 bases, with 9 bases between them. The CDR3 reads CASSDVSSSYNEQFF. The CDR3 DNA reads TGTGCCAGCAGTGACGTCTCTAGCTCCTACAATGAGCAGTTCTTC.

This clone was seen a single time. The J gene is TRBJ2-3, the V gene TRBV3-1 (or the pseudogene TRBV3-2); D is unclear. The CDR3 sequence is 15 residues long. Between the trimmed V and J ends, which lost 1 base and 2 bases, there was a span of 10 bases. The germline gives CDR1 LGHDT, CDR2 YNNKEL (reference sequence). CDR3 in amino acids: CASSQVTRITDTQYF. CDR3 DNA: TGTGCCAGCAGCCAAGTAACACGTATCACAGATACGCAGTATTTT.

As DNA, the CDR3 is TGTGCCAGTAGTATAGGGACAGGGGGCAATGAGCAGTTCTTC. Amino acid sequence: CASSIGTGGNEQFF. The chain carries TRBV19 and TRBJ2-1, with TRBD1 matching over 10 bases. Looked up from germline, CDR1 is LNHDA and CDR2 is SQIVND (reference sequence). The CDR3 extends over 14 amino acids. Losses at the gene ends were 1 base for V and 6 bases for J; bases not matched to a gene: 0. The full variable domain, its missing parts supplied by reference TRBV19 and TRBJ2-1, is DGGITQSPKYLFRKEGQNVTLSCEQNLNHDAMYWYRQDPGQGLRLIYYSQIVNDFQKGDIAEGYSVSREKKESFPLTVTSAQKNPTAFYLCASSIGTGGNEQFFGPGTRLTVL.

The chain has TRBV5-1 and TRBJ2-5; the match to TRBD2 covers 7 bases. V was clipped by 3 bases and J by 4 bases; unmatched bases: 12. CDR3 length: 16 residues. Germline V lookup: CDR1 SGHRS, CDR2 YFSETQ. CDR3 coding DNA: TGCGCCAGCAGCTCGTCCCCTACAAGCGGGACAGAGACCCAGTACTTC. Translated: CASSSSPTSGTETQYF.

The sample holds one count of this clone. The rearrangement joins TRBV28 to TRBJ2-6, with D perhaps TRBD1 (6 bases). With 7 bases removed from V and 4 bases from J, the gap between germline ends came to 14 bases. The CDR3 runs 15 residues. Germline V lookup: CDR1 MDHEN, CDR2 SYDVKM. The CDR3 loop is CASTYRTAGANVLTF. The CDR3 DNA follows: TGTGCCAGCACCTACCGGACAGCAGGGGCCAACGTCCTGACTTTC.

The gene calls are TRBV27 and TRBJ1-5; no firm D call. The CDR3 spans 14 residues. Germline-derived CDR1 and CDR2 are MNHEY and SMNVEV (reference sequence). Trimming removed 5 bases at V and 6 bases at J, with 14 bases between. The CDR3 reads CASSPTYGVQPQHF. Here the CDR3 DNA reads TGTGCCAGCAGTCCCACCTACGGGGTTCAGCCCCAGCATTTT.

This clone occurred once. This chain uses TRBV5-5 with TRBJ1-2; D perhaps matches TRBD1 (6 bases). V lost 2 bases and J 4 bases, leaving 15 bases between the germline ends. This CDR3 contains 15 residues. Germline V gene data show CDR1 as SGHKS and CDR2 as YYEKEE (reference sequence). The CDR3 coding sequence is TGTGCCAGCAGCTTACCAGGGGAGCGCGCCTATGGCTACACCTTC. Encoded protein: CASSLPGERAYGYTF.

V gene TRBV19 combines with J gene TRBJ1-5; tentative D call: TRBD1 (6 bases). The V gene lost 5 bases and the J gene lost 2 bases, with 10 bases spanning the gap. There are 14 residues in the CDR3. Germline CDR1 reads LNHDA; CDR2 reads SQIVND (reference sequence). The CDR3 nucleotides are TGTGCCAGTAGTTTACAGGGTGGCAATCAGCCCCAGCATTTT. Its protein is CASSLQGGNQPQHF.

This chain uses TRBV7-9 with TRBJ1-6; D is unresolved. V lost 1 base and J lost 7, with 14 bases in between. CDR3 length: 16 residues. CDR1 SEHNR and CDR2 FQNEAQ come from the germline V gene (reference sequence). The DNA of the CDR3 is TGTGCCAGCAGCTTAGTCGGTCGGGGTGGGAATTCACCCCTCCACTTT. This translates into CASSLVGRGGNSPLHF.

The rearrangement uses TRBV18 and TRBJ1-3; TRBD1 matches 7 bases. This CDR3 spans 13 amino acids. Germline loops: CDR1 KGHSH, CDR2 LQKENI. With 6 bases clipped from V and 4 bases from J, the junction kept 3 bases outside the gene matches. CDR3 residues: CASSTGDGNTIYF. CDR3 sequence (DNA): TGTGCCAGCTCCACAGGGGACGGAAACACCATATATTTT.

J is TRBJ2-7 and V is TRBV5-4; TRBD2 might be the D (5 bases). The V gene lost 0 bases and the J gene lost 3 bases, with 25 bases spanning the gap. Germline CDR1 is SGHNT and CDR2 is YYREEE (reference sequence). The CDR3 has 19 residues. The CDR3 loop is CASSLAGVLPKPTIYEQYF. CDR3 nucleotide sequence: TGTGCCAGCAGCTTGGCCGGGGTGCTTCCGAAACCGACAATCTACGAGCAGTACTTC.

The rearrangement uses TRBV4-1 and TRBJ2-7; D is possibly TRBD2 (5 bases). The CDR3 totals 13 residues. From germline, CDR1 is MGHRA and CDR2 YSYEKL. The germline V and J ends were trimmed by 4 bases and 3 bases, with 10 bases remaining between them. The CDR3 sequence is CASSRGPDYEQYF. CDR3 coding DNA: TGCGCCAGCAGCCGCGGGCCAGACTACGAGCAGTACTTC.

J is TRBJ1-2 and V is TRBV10-2, with 7 bases fitting TRBD1. The V gene end was trimmed by 5 bases and the J gene end by 6 bases; junction bases not matched to a gene: 6. The V gene's germline CDR1 is WSHSY and CDR2 SAAADI. The CDR3 loop spans 13 amino acids. The CDR3 reads CASSLQGLDGYTF. CDR3 coding DNA: TGCGCCAGCAGTCTACAGGGGTTAGATGGCTACACCTTC.